This T cell receptor (beta chain) was sequenced during a study of T cell responses to AZD1222 COVID-19 vaccine (TCRdb year 2021). In terms of the full investigation: AZD1222 recipients with second doses at about 4 weeks or about 12 weeks were pooled, because spike-specific TCR depth and breadth did not differ between schedules. A total of 240 or so trial participants underwent TCR sequencing, of whom 200 to 220 had received two doses of AZD1222 and around 26 had received two doses of the MenACWY control vaccine. Trial participants were enrolled by age into 18-55, 56-69 and 70-plus year subgroups, with roughly 160, 29 and 62 TCR-sequenced participants respectively.

With respect to this clone: No antigen is known for it. No base-level quality is on record; no much larger clone is a single base apart.

According to the study, the label for this sample's time point signals: baseline before first vaccination. Vaccinee samples came from UK trials COV001 and COV002, including a single-blind randomized controlled phase 2/3 trial of AZD1222 (ChAdOx1 nCoV-19) in healthy adults. For TCRbeta chain sequencing, PBMC samples were collected from trial participants at day 0 and at day 28 after the second dose. The CDR3 regions of human TCRbeta chains were analyzed by immunosequencing. As for how the authors treated the data: TCRs in the repertoires were matched against a reference library of SARS-CoV-2-specific TCRs that had been generated with the MIRA antigen-specificity platform. Breadth meant the fraction of unique TCRs that were SARS-CoV-2-associated, whereas depth meant the fraction of total T cells that were SARS-CoV-2-associated. Each spike-specific TCR was assigned to its reactive spike region and to a CD4 or CD8 class using the MIRA data. Log10-transformed breadth and depth values were compared by one-way ANOVA with Sidak's multiple comparisons tests. TCRdb obtained this table from immuneACCESS and retained in-frame rearrangements with V and J assigned. These tables miss some clones; where compared with another copy, unresolved V genes account for less than half of the shortfall, and the remainder is unexplained. The DNA gave D and trimming, while V, J and clone size come from that table. The sample table holds about 100,000 clones, of which about 87% were seen once. The top ten clonotypes cover roughly 2% of the sample.

The full study reports these points: Reportedly, almost half of the unique spike-specific TCRs recognized epitopes lying outside the regions that are mutated in the B.1.351 and B.1.1.7 variants. The 56-69-year group was small, and its depth increase did not reach significance, likely because of low power. Because no samples from the day 14 peak response were available, repertoires could be characterized only after the peak T cell response. Participants were mostly white British and included more females than males, and it was suggested by the authors that clonal diversity may have been underestimated. Vaccine-associated CD4 TCRs spanned the whole spike protein, with dominant responses in regions 160-218 and 743-854. Conclusions about previously exposed vaccinees are limited because only six or seven AZD1222 recipients were SARS-CoV-2 seropositive at baseline. A significant rise in spike-specific TCR breadth and depth was observed after two AZD1222 doses relative to day 0 and relative to MenACWY recipients.

V and J are truncated by 4 bases and 8 bases respectively, leaving an intervening sequence of 11 bases. The CDR3 holds 12 amino acids from the cysteine to the phenylalanine. Only CDR3 DNA remains: 36 bases, in frame from the first base. CDR1 and CDR2 (SGHNT, YENEEA) derive from the germline V gene. The sample consisted of peripheral blood, taken on day 0 of AZD1222 vaccination. The rearranged chain carries TRBV11-3 and TRBJ1-1; TRBD1 is a weak D gene call, 5 bases matching. The TCR originated in an adult in good health. The base sequence is TGTGCCAGCAGCTCGAGACAGCTAGAAGCTTTCTTT. It encodes CASSSRQLEAFF.